Detailed here is one T cell receptor (beta chain). One entry per CDR3 protein results from TCRdb running MiXCR on the 5' RACE reads. The data show 700,000 or so distinct CDR3 sequences, about 20% seen once. These data belong to a study of identical twins. The germline V and J ends were trimmed by 8 bases and 0 bases, with 15 bases remaining between them. The CDR3 has 15 amino acids. Germline V CDR1 and CDR2: MNHEY, SMNVEV (reference sequence). Another study also made use of these data, one on T cells expressing NK-cell markers.

This TCR was sampled from a woman aged 18-29 years in good health. Sequenced: PBMCs. This rearrangement joins TRBV27 to TRBJ2-3, with D tentatively TRBD2 (6 bases). CDR3 sequence: CASQRDFSSTDTQYF. CDR3 DNA: TGTGCCAGCCAAAGGGACTTTTCTAGCACAGATACGCAGTATTTT.